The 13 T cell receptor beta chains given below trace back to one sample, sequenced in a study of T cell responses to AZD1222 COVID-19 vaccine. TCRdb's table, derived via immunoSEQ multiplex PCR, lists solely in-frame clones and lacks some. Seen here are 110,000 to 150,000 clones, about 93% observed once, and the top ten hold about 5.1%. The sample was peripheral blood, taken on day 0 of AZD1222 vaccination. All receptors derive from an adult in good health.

DNA for the CDR3: TGTGCCAGCAGGGTGACAGGGCGGGGGCATCAGCCCCAGCATTTT. Translation: CASRVTGRGHQPQHF. The rearrangement joins TRBV28 to TRBJ1-5, with 7 nucleotides matching TRBD1. Trimming at V came to 6 bases and at J to 5 bases, leaving 10 bases not matched to a gene. Germline lookup yields CDR1 MDHEN and CDR2 SYDVKM. The CDR3 loop spans 15 amino acids.

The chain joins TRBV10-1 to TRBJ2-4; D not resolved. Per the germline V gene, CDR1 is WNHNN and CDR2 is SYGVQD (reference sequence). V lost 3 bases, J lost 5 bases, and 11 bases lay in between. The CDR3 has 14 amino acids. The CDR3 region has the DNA TGCGCCAGCAGTGAAGGTGGGATAGAAAACATTCAGTACTTC. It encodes CASSEGGIENIQYF.

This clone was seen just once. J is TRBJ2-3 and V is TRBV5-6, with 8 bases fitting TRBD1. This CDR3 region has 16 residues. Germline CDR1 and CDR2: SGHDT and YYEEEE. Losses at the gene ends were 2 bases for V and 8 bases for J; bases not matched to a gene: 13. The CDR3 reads CASSFMEDRVQGTQYF. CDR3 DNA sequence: TGTGCCAGCAGCTTTATGGAGGACAGGGTCCAGGGTACGCAGTATTTT.

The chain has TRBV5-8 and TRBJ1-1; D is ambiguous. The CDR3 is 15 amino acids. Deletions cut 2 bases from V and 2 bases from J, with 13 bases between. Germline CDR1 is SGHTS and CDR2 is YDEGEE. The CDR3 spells CASSFGGAVNTEAFF. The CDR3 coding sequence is TGTGCCAGCAGCTTCGGTGGAGCGGTTAACACTGAAGCTTTCTTT.

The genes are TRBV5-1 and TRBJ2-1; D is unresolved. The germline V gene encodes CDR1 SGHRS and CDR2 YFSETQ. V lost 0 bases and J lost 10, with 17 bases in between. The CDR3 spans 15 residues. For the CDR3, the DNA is TGCGCCAGCAGCTTGGCGCGAGGCCCACCCGGCGAGCAGTTCTTC. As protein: CASSLARGPPGEQFF.

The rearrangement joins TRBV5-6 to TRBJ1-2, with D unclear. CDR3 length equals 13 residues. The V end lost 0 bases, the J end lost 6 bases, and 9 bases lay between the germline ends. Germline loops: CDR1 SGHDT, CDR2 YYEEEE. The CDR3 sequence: CASSLGGRDGYTF. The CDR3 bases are TGTGCCAGCAGCTTGGGCGGTAGGGATGGCTACACCTTC.

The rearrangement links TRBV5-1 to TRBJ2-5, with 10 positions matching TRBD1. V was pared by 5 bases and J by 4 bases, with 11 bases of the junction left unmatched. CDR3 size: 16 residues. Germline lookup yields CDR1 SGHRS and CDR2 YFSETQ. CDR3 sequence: CASSSGTGVLGETQYF. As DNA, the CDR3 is TGCGCCAGCAGTTCCGGGACAGGGGTGTTGGGAGAGACCCAGTACTTC.

Written as DNA, the CDR3 is TGTGCCAGCAGCCAGGCGGGGGGGTCCTATGGCTACACCTTC. Its protein is CASSQAGGSYGYTF. The chain combines TRBV14 with TRBJ1-2; D is possibly TRBD1 (5 bases). The CDR3 spans 14 residues. Germline V CDR1 and CDR2: SGHDN, FVKESK. V was trimmed by 3 bases and J by 4 bases, leaving 12 bases between them.

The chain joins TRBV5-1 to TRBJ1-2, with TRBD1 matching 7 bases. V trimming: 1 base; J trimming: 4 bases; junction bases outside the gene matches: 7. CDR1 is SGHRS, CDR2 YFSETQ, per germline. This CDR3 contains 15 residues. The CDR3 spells CASSLNGQDSYGYTF. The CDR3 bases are TGCGCCAGCAGCTTGAACGGACAGGACTCCTATGGCTACACCTTC. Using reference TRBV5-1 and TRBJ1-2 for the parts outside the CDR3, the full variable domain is KAGVTQTPRYLIKTRGQQVTLSCSPISGHRSVSWYQQTPGQGLQFLFEYFSETQRNKGNFPGRFSGRQFSNSRSEMNVSTLELGDSALYLCASSLNGQDSYGYTFGSGTRLTVV.

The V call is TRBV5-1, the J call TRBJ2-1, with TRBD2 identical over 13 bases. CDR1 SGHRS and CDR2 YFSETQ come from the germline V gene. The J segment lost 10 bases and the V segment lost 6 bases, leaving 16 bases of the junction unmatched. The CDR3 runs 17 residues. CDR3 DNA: TGCGCCAGCACATACTTGACTAGCGGGAGGACCCAATCGGAGCAGTTCTTC. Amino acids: CASTYLTSGRTQSEQFF.

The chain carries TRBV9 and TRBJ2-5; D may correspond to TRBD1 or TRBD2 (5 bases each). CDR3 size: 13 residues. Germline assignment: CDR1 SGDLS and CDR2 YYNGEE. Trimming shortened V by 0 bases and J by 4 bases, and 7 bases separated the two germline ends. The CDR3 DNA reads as TGTGCCAGCAGCGTAGGAGGGGTAGAGACCCAGTACTTC. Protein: CASSVGGVETQYF.

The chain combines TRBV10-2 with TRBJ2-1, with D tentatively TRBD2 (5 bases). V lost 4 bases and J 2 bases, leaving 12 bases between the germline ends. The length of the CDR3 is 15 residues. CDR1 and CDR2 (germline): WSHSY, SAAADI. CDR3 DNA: TGCGCCAGCAGTGTTCCGGGGAAAACCTACAATGAGCAGTTCTTC. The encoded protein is CASSVPGKTYNEQFF.

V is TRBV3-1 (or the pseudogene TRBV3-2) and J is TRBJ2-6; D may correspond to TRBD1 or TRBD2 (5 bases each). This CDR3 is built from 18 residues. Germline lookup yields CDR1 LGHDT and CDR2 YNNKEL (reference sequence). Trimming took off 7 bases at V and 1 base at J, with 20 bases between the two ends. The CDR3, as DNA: TGTGCCAGCATTTGGGGGAACAGTTCACTTTCTGGGGCCAACGTCCTGACTTTC. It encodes CASIWGNSSLSGANVLTF.